These T cell receptor beta chains were read from a single sample in a study of Graves' ophthalmopathy and Graves' hyperthyroidism. TCRdb reprocessed the multiplex PCR reads via MiXCR and lists one record per CDR3 protein. The sample lists over a million distinct CDR3 sequences, 36% seen once, with over 8.5% in the top ten. Input material: peripheral blood or thyroid tissue (not recorded which). Receptors originate from an adult man with Graves' hyperthyroidism. CDR3s include the opening cysteine and the closing phenylalanine or tryptophan. D genes are given only for firm matches. Expanded clones are given a class, and other clones once, few, many or no size at all.

J gene,D gene,V gene,clone size,CDR3 protein,CDR3 DNA
TRBJ1-1,TRBD1,TRBV3-1,few,CASSQDVGGRGTEAFF,TGTGCCAGCAGCCAAGATGTGGGGGGCAGGGGGACTGAAGCTTTCTTT
TRBJ2-5,NA,TRBV12-3/TRBV12-4,many,CASSLGGNRETQYF,TGTGCCAGCAGCTTAGGTGGGAATCGGGAGACCCAGTACTTC
TRBJ2-7,TRBD2,TRBV9,few,CASSSWTSGTYEQYF,TGTGCCAGCAGCTCGTGGACTAGCGGTACCTACGAGCAGTACTTC
TRBJ2-5,TRBD1,TRBV2,many,CASGGQEETQYF,TGTGCCAGCGGGGGACAGGAAGAGACCCAGTACTTC
TRBJ2-7,TRBD1,TRBV4-1,few,CASSQEQGVGEQYF,TGCGCCAGCAGCCAAGAACAGGGGGTTGGGGAGCAGTACTTC
TRBJ1-3,NA,TRBV7-2,once,CASSSTQNTIYF,TGTGCCAGCAGCTCCACGCAGAACACCATATATTTT
TRBJ1-5,NA,TRBV19,NA,CASSIELRGKWSNQPQHF,TGTGCCAGTAGTATAGAACTGAGGGGGAAGTGGTCCAATCAGCCCCAGCATTTT
TRBJ1-2,NA,TRBV9,many,CASSGAREGYTF,TGTGCCAGCAGCGGTGCCAGAGAGGGCTACACCTTC
TRBJ1-2,TRBD1,TRBV7-9,many,CAASHPSGTGGYGYTF,TGTGCCGCCTCACATCCTTCCGGGACAGGGGGTTATGGCTACACCTTC
TRBJ2-7,NA,TRBV27,NA,CASWGFTNSYEQYF,TGTGCCAGCTGGGGATTTACAAACTCCTACGAGCAGTACTTC
TRBJ1-1,TRBD1,TRBV25-1,NA,CASTPRTGVMNTEAFF,TGTGCCAGCACCCCCAGGACAGGGGTCATGAACACTGAAGCTTTCTTT
TRBJ1-5,NA,TRBV7-2,many,CASSLAPGWGNQPQHF,TGTGCCAGCAGCTTAGCTCCAGGGTGGGGCAATCAGCCCCAGCATTTT
TRBJ2-7,NA,TRBV5-1,few,CASSTADLDEQYF,TGCGCCAGCAGCACCGCGGACTTAGACGAGCAGTACTTC
TRBJ2-7,NA,TRBV7-2,many,CASSSPGTPKYEQYF,TGTGCCAGCAGCTCGCCCGGGACACCGAAATACGAGCAGTACTTC
TRBJ2-7,NA,TRBV30,few,CAWSEGPPEQYF,TGTGCCTGGAGTGAAGGCCCCCCCGAGCAGTACTTC
TRBJ1-6,TRBD1,TRBV7-9,NA,CASGGQGMSPLHF,TGTGCCAGCGGTGGACAGGGAATGTCACCCCTCCACTTT
TRBJ1-2,NA,TRBV7-9,NA,CASSQGTSPQGYTF,TGTGCCAGCAGCCAAGGCACCAGTCCTCAAGGCTACACCTTC
TRBJ1-1,TRBD1,TRBV5-4,many,CASSDRQGLATEAFF,TGTGCCAGCAGCGACCGACAGGGGTTGGCCACTGAAGCTTTCTTT
TRBJ2-2,NA,TRBV29-1,many,CSVTGGGFNTGELFF,TGCAGCGTCACGGGTGGGGGATTCAACACCGGGGAGCTGTTTTTT
TRBJ2-5,NA,TRBV5-6,many,CASSLGTFGQETQYF,TGTGCCAGCAGCTTGGGGACATTTGGCCAAGAGACCCAGTACTTC
TRBJ1-4,NA,TRBV14,NA,CASSLGQGGLREKLFF,TGTGCCAGCAGCCTGGGACAAGGGGGATTAAGGGAAAAACTGTTTTTT
TRBJ2-2,TRBD1,TRBV10-3,many,CAISAQGGNTGELFF,TGTGCCATCAGTGCACAGGGGGGGAACACCGGGGAGCTGTTTTTT
TRBJ2-2,TRBD1,TRBV9,few,CASSLRTGGAGELFF,TGTGCCAGCAGCCTTCGGACAGGTGGCGCCGGGGAGCTGTTTTTT
TRBJ2-2,TRBD1,TRBV5-1,few,CASSALGQGVDTGELFF,TGCGCCAGCAGCGCCCTGGGACAGGGTGTTGACACCGGGGAGCTGTTTTTT
TRBJ2-7,TRBD2,TRBV2,many,CASRAGEAYEQYF,TGTGCCAGCAGGGCGGGAGAGGCCTACGAGCAGTACTTC
TRBJ2-5,NA,TRBV15,NA,CATSREVQGYF,TGTGCCACCAGCAGAGAAGTGCAGGGGTACTTC
TRBJ2-5,TRBD1,TRBV7-2,NA,CASRQDRSQETQYF,TGTGCCAGCAGGCAGGACAGGAGCCAAGAGACCCAGTACTTC
TRBJ1-1,NA,TRBV10-3,many,CAISVPGRGTEAFF,TGTGCCATCAGTGTTCCGGGGCGAGGCACTGAAGCTTTCTTT
TRBJ2-5,TRBD1,TRBV7-2,NA,CASSYRRGRGQETQYF,TGTGCCAGCAGTTACCGCAGGGGGCGCGGACAAGAGACCCAGTACTTC
TRBJ1-1,NA,TRBV29-1,many,CSVHGLVNTEAFF,TGCAGCGTCCACGGTTTGGTGAACACTGAAGCTTTCTTT
TRBJ2-7,NA,TRBV12-3/TRBV12-4,few,CASSLAHAGNYEQYF,TGTGCCAGCAGTTTAGCGCACGCGGGGAATTACGAGCAGTACTTC
TRBJ2-2,NA,TRBV4-3,NA,CASSLQLGVTGELFF,TGCGCCAGCAGCCTCCAACTAGGGGTAACCGGGGAGCTGTTTTTT
TRBJ1-1,NA,TRBV7-2,many,CASSLYGPGGFF,TGTGCCAGCAGCTTATACGGGCCCGGGGGCTTCTTT
TRBJ1-5,NA,TRBV15,NA,CATNAYQGNQPQHF,TGTGCCACCAACGCCTACCAGGGGAATCAGCCCCAGCATTTT
TRBJ1-4,NA,TRBV6-6,few,CASSTQGRGEKLFF,TGTGCCAGCAGCACACAGGGACGGGGGGAAAAACTGTTTTTT
TRBJ1-2,NA,TRBV28,NA,CASARLNYGYTF,TGTGCCAGCGCCCGTTTGAACTATGGCTACACCTTC
TRBJ1-5,NA,TRBV18,NA,CASSAKLQDSQPQHF,TGTGCCAGCTCAGCGAAGCTTCAGGACAGTCAGCCCCAGCATTTT
TRBJ2-7,TRBD2,TRBV7-9,NA,CASSLPGKRGYEQYF,TGTGCCAGCAGCTTACCGGGCAAGCGGGGCTACGAGCAGTACTTC
TRBJ1-2,NA,TRBV13,many,CASSFSRGGYTF,TGTGCCAGCAGCTTCTCCCGCGGGGGCTACACCTTC
TRBJ1-1,NA,TRBV6-5,many,CASSRRDTPKKAFF,TGTGCCAGCAGTCGACGGGACACACCGAAGAAAGCTTTCTTT
TRBJ1-2,NA,TRBV7-2,many,CASSLVGGGGYTF,TGTGCCAGCAGCTTAGTTGGCGGAGGTGGCTACACCTTC
TRBJ2-7,NA,TRBV7-2,many,CASSLGAHSYEQYF,TGTGCCAGCAGCTTAGGGGCCCACTCCTACGAGCAGTACTTC
TRBJ2-5,TRBD2,TRBV7-9,many,CASRPFVAGGMETQYF,TGTGCCAGCAGGCCGTTCGTAGCGGGAGGTATGGAGACCCAGTACTTC
TRBJ2-7,TRBD2,TRBV20-1,NA,CSARGLDTYEQYF,TGCAGTGCTAGGGGACTAGATACCTACGAGCAGTACTTC
TRBJ2-7,TRBD2,TRBV7-2,many,CASSSAGRAYEQYF,TGTGCCAGCAGCTCCGCGGGGAGGGCCTACGAGCAGTACTTC
TRBJ2-2,TRBD2,TRBV20-1,few,CSARLRTSGRDVNTGELFF,TGCAGTGCTAGACTACGGACTAGCGGGAGAGATGTTAACACCGGGGAGCTGTTTTTT
TRBJ1-2,NA,TRBV29-1,NA,CSVVEGSSGYTF,TGCAGCGTTGTGGAGGGGAGCTCTGGCTACACCTTC
TRBJ2-7,NA,TRBV29-1,few,CNGPAEQYF,TGCAATGGCCCCGCCGAGCAGTACTTC
TRBJ1-2,NA,TRBV10-3,NA,CASSNQGGNGYTF,TGTGCCAGCAGCAACCAAGGTGGTAATGGCTACACCTTC
TRBJ2-5,NA,TRBV12-5,NA,CASGLTAGRETQYF,TGTGCTAGTGGTTTGACGGCAGGGCGGGAGACCCAGTACTTC
TRBJ2-7,NA,TRBV24-1,many,CATSDSSRTGEQYF,TGTGCCACCAGTGACTCAAGCAGGACGGGGGAGCAGTACTTC
TRBJ2-7,NA,TRBV7-2,NA,CASGRYHYEQYF,TGTGCCAGCGGCAGGTATCATTACGAGCAGTACTTC
TRBJ1-2,TRBD1,TRBV29-1,NA,CSSYGTGINYGYTF,TGCAGCAGTTACGGGACAGGAATAAACTATGGCTACACCTTC
TRBJ2-7,NA,TRBV7-9,NA,CASSWDQTYEQYF,TGTGCCAGCAGCTGGGACCAAACCTACGAGCAGTACTTC
TRBJ1-4,NA,TRBV20-1,many,CSARGTGTNEKLFF,TGCAGTGCTAGAGGCACGGGGACTAATGAAAAACTGTTTTTT
TRBJ1-5,NA,TRBV24-1,NA,CATSDPRTGYQPQHF,TGTGCCACCAGTGACCCCCGCACAGGGTACCAGCCCCAGCATTTT
TRBJ1-2,TRBD1,TRBV10-3,many,CASSYGTGSTYGYTF,TGTGCCAGCAGTTACGGGACAGGGAGTACGTATGGCTACACCTTC